This TCR beta chain was identified in a study of cytomegalovirus exposure and HLA in healthy donors. Overall study results and limits: Sequencing had likely introduced a cluster of highly shared sequence variants as an artifact. Reportedly, a later analysis found an Asian-associated ancestry cluster had fewer N-insertions than the approximately 600-donor mean. Follow-up analysis later connected one missense variant in DCLRE1C with trimming of TCR beta V- and J-genes.

In the PCR, 60 Vbeta and 13 Jbeta primers were used. TCRdb keeps only in-frame clones here, not all; method: immunoSEQ multiplex PCR. The sample lists 70,000 to 100,000 clones, 69% seen once, with more than 2.5% in the top ten. V lost 0 bases and J 2 bases, leaving 12 bases between the germline ends. CDR1 is LGHNA, CDR2 YSLEER, per germline. This CDR3 comprises 16 residues. To note about this clone: Its antigen is currently unknown.

This receptor was identified in a man aged 50-60 years in good health and CMV-seronegative. The chain carries TRBV4-3 and TRBJ2-3; D ambiguous. The specimen sequenced was PBMCs. CDR3 sequence: CASSQERLGDTDTQYF. The CDR3 DNA sequence: TGCGCCAGCAGCCAAGAGAGGCTCGGTGACACAGATACGCAGTATTTT.